This T cell receptor (beta chain) was captured in a study of T cell responses to AZD1222 COVID-19 vaccine (dated by TCRdb to the early 2020s). Some background on the complete study: TCR sequencing was performed for about 250 trial participants, of whom around 200 were given two doses of AZD1222 and some 25 were given two doses of MenACWY control vaccine. Enrollment into the trials was organized by age into subgroups of 18-55, 56-69 and 70-plus years, and those subgroups contained roughly 140, 27 and 60 TCR-sequenced participants, respectively.

Summary of the overall study and its limitations: Reportedly, almost half of the unique spike-specific TCRs recognized epitopes lying outside the regions that are mutated in the B.1.351 and B.1.1.7 variants. A significant rise in spike-specific TCR breadth and depth was observed after two AZD1222 doses relative to day 0 and relative to MenACWY recipients. No day 14 peak-response samples were available, so repertoires were characterized only after the peak T cell response. Conclusions about previously exposed vaccinees are limited, since just six AZD1222 recipients were seropositive for SARS-CoV-2 at baseline. Participants were mostly white British and included more females than males, and it was suggested by the authors that clonal diversity may have been underestimated. The vaccine-associated CD4 TCRs covered the entire spike protein, and the dominant responses fell in regions 160-218 and 743-854. In the small 56-69-year group, the increase in depth fell short of significance, most likely because of low power.

The CDR3 regions of human TCRbeta chains were analyzed by immunosequencing. Processing in the source paper ran as follows. TCRs in the repertoires were compared against a reference library of SARS-CoV-2-specific TCRs that had been generated with the MIRA antigen-specificity platform. Breadth was defined as the fraction of unique TCRs that were SARS-CoV-2-associated. Depth was defined as the fraction of total T cells that were SARS-CoV-2-associated. Each spike-specific TCR was assigned to its reactive spike region and to a CD4 or CD8 class using the MIRA data. Log10-transformed breadth and depth values were compared by one-way ANOVA with Sidak's multiple comparisons tests. The source is immuneACCESS, and TCRdb retained only in-frame sequences with V and J called. Part of the clones is not carried over; for the studies checked, unresolved V genes explain less than half of this, and the remainder is unexplained. Clone size and the V and J calls come from that table; the DNA yielded D and trimming. This sample holds around 160,000 clones; roughly 94% were observed only once. Of the sample, 1.3% is held by the ten largest clones.

A remark on this clone: There is no known antigen for this receptor. Per-base quality was not reported, and no clone a single base away is much larger than it. This specimen includes other DNA sequences encoding the same CDR3.

What this sample's time point label stands for: about 28 days (+/-7) after the second vaccine dose. Because spike-specific TCR depth and breadth did not differ between the two schedules, AZD1222 recipients who got a second dose at roughly 4 weeks were pooled with those who got a second dose at roughly 12 weeks. The vaccinee samples were drawn from two UK trials, COV001 and COV002, one of which was a single-blind randomized controlled phase 2/3 trial testing AZD1222 (ChAdOx1 nCoV-19) in healthy adults. For TCRbeta chain sequencing, PBMC samples from trial participants were taken at day 0 and at day 28 after the second dose. There are 13 amino acids in the CDR3, from cysteine to phenylalanine inclusive. The kept DNA is CDR3 alone, 39 bases in frame from the first base. V lost 5 bases and J lost 2 bases; the stretch between them is 9 bases long. CDR1 and CDR2, looked up from the germline V gene (reference sequence), are MNHEY and SMNVEV.

The sequencing used peripheral blood, collected 28 days after the second AZD1222 dose. The sequence joins TRBV27 to TRBJ1-2; TRBD1 is a weak D gene call, 5 bases matching. The TCR originated in an adult who received the AZD1222 COVID-19 vaccine. CDR3 protein: CASSRQFNYGYTF. The bases read TGTGCCAGCAGTCGACAGTTCAACTATGGCTACACCTTC.